This T cell receptor (beta chain) was identified in a study of T cell responses to AZD1222 COVID-19 vaccine. Only in-frame clones appear in the TCRdb table, and some are missing; sequencing was by immunoSEQ multiplex PCR. The profile shows about 140,000 clones, about 91% of them singletons. Study results and caveats: Nearly half of the spike-specific TCRs reportedly recognize variant regions that carry no mutations. Most donors were white British, females outnumbered males, and clonal diversity was possibly underestimated. Spike regions recognized by vaccine-associated CD4 TCRs spanned the protein, led by 160-218 and 743-854.

Regarding this clone: What it binds is not known.

The sequence was collected from an adult who received the AZD1222 COVID-19 vaccine. The material sequenced was peripheral blood, taken 28 days after the second AZD1222 dose.

CDR3 DNA: TGTGCCAGCAGCCAAGACCCACAGGGTAACACTGAAGCTTTCTTT. It is translated as CASSQDPQGNTEAFF. The rearrangement links TRBV4-2 to TRBJ1-1; D is possibly TRBD1 (6 bases). The ends were cut back, 0 bases at V and 2 bases at J, with 10 bases in the middle. CDR3 length: 15 amino acids. Looked up from germline, CDR1 is LGHNA and CDR2 is YNFKEQ.